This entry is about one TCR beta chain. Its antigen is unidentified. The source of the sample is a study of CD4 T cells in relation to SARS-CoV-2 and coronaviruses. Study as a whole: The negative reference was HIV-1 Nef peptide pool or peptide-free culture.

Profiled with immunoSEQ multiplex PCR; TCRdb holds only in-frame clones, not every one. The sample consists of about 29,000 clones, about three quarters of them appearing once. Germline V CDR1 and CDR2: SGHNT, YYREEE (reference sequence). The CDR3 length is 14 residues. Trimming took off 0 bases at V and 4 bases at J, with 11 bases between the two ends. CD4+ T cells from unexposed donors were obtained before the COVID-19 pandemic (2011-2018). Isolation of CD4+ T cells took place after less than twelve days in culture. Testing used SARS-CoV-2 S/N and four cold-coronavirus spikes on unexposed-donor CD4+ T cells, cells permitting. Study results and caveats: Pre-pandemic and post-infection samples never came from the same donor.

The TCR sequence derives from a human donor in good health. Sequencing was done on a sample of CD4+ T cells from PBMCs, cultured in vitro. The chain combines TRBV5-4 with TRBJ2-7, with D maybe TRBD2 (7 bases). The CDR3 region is CASSLGGGRYEQYF. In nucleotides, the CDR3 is TGTGCCAGCAGCTTGGGGGGGGGCCGGTACGAGCAGTACTTC.